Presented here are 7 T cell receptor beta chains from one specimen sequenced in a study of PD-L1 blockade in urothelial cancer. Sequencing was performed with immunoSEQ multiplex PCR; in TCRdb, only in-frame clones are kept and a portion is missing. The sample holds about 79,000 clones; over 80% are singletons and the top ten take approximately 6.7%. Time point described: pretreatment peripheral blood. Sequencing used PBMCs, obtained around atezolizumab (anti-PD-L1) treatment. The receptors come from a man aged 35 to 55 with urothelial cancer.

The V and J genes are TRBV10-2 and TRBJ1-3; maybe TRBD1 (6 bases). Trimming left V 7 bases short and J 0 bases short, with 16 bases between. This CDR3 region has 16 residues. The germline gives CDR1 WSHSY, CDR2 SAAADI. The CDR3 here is CASIGDTGGSGNTIYF. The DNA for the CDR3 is TGCGCCAGCATCGGGGACACGGGGGGCTCTGGAAACACCATATATTTT.

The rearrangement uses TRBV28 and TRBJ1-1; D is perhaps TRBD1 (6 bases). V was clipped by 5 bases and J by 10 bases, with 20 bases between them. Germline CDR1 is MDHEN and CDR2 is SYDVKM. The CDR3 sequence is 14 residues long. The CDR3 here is CASSLPGQGGGAFF. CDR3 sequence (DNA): TGTGCCAGCAGTCTTCCGGGACAAGGGGGGGGAGCTTTCTTT.

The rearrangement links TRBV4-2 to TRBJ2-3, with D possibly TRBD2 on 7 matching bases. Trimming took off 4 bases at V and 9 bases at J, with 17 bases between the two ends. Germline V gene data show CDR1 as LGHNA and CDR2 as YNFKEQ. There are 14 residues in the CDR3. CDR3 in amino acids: CASSRGGGRDTQYF. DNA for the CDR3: TGTGCCAGCAGCCGAGGGGGAGGGAGAGACACGCAGTATTTT.

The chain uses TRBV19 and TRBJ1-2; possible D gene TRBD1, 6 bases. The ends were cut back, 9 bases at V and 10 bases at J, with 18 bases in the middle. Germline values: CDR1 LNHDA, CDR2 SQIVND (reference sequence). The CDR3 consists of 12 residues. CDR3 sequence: CASLGQPSDYTF. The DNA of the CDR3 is TGTGCCAGCCTCGGACAGCCCAGCGACTACACCTTC.

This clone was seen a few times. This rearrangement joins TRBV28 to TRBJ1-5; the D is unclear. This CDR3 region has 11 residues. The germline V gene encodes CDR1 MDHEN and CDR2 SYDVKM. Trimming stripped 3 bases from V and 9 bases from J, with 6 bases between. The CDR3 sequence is CASSLTRPQHF. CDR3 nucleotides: TGTGCCAGCAGTTTGACAAGGCCCCAGCATTTT.

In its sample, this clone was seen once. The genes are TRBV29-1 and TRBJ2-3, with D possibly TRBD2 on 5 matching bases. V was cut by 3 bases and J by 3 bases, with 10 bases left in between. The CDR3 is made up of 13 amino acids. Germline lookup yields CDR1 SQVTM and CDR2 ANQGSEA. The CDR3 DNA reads TGCAGCGTTGAGGGGAGATCGACAGATACGCAGTATTTT. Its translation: CSVEGRSTDTQYF.

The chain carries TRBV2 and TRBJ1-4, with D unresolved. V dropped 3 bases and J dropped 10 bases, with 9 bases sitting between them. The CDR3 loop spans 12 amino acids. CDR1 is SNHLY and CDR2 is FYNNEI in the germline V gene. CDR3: CASSEGRGKLFF. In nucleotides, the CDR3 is TGTGCCAGCAGTGAGGGTCGGGGAAAACTGTTTTTT.